The 16 T cell receptor beta chains below come from one sample, sequenced in a study of CD8+ T cells in alopecia areata. Following extraction, RNA underwent reverse transcription to cDNA, which served as the sequencing template. Some clones are missing from TCRdb's copy, which holds only in-frame ones; the method was immunoSEQ multiplex PCR. Captured here are 290,000 or so clones, none seen once; the top ten comprise roughly 1.2%. Sorting relied on CD4, CD8alpha, NKG2D, NKG2ACE and other markers applied to pooled cutaneous lymph node cells. Sequencing was performed on CD4+ T cells sorted from a lymph node. Receptors originate from a C3H/HeJ mouse with alopecia areata. The strain's MHC: H2-k.

Note on this clone: It may be a read error: a sequence one base away is much more abundant. Mouse gene names apply. From the germline J gene comes the end of the CDR3, since the read stops 4 residues before it. The V and J genes are TRBV12-1 and TRBJ2-2; 7 bases are shared with TRBD2. The germline CDR1 and CDR2 sequences are SGHSN and HYEKVE. The V segment lost 0 bases and the J segment 0 bases; nucleotides outside the gene matches: 0. The CDR3 is 15 residues long. CDR3 sequence: CASSLLGANTGQLYF. CDR3 bases read: TGTGCCAGCTCTCTCCTGGGGGCAAACACCGGG.

The table lists this clone with a few counts. The gene names here belong to mouse. The CDR3 end is not reached by the read, which stops 4 residues before it; the germline J gene fills it in. The chain links TRBV19 to TRBJ2-2; 9 bases line up with TRBD1. The CDR3 consists of 14 residues. Germline CDR1 FNHDT, CDR2 SITEND (reference sequence). The V segment lost 6 bases and the J segment 3 bases; nucleotides outside the gene matches: 3. Incomplete CDR3 DNA: TGTGCCAGCACAGGACAGGGGTACACCGGG. This encodes CASTGQGYTG. The entire CDR3 sequence reads CASTGQGYTGQLYF. The full variable domain, with the rest looked up from reference TRBV19 and TRBJ2-2, is GGIITQTPKFLIGQEGQKLTLKCQQNFNHDTMYWYRQDSGKGLRLIYYSITENDLQKGDLSEGYDASREKKSSFSLTVTSAQKNEMAVFLCASTGQGYTGQLYFGEGSKLTVL.

Concerning this clone: The germline and genes are mouse ones. The CDR3 is cut off 4 residues early in the read; its end comes from the germline J gene. V and J are TRBV13-1 and TRBJ2-3, with 7 bases that match TRBD1. V lost 3 bases, J lost 0 bases, and 4 bases stayed unmatched. The CDR3 runs to 15 residues. In germline, CDR1 is NSHNY, CDR2 SYGAGN. The CDR3 loop is CASSVRDSSAETLYF. CDR3 DNA, as far as it was read: TGTGCCAGCAGTGTCCGGGACAGTAGTGCAGAA.

Turning to this clone: Mouse gene names and germline throughout. Read sequence stops 4 residues before the CDR3 end, and the germline J gene provides the missing end. The chain combines TRBV31 with TRBJ2-1, with 8 nucleotides matching TRBD1. CDR1 is GKSSPN and CDR2 is SITVG in the germline V gene. The CDR3 extends over 14 amino acids. The V gene end was trimmed by 2 bases and the J gene end by 3 bases; junction bases not matched to a gene: 3. Partial CDR3 DNA: TGTGCCTGGAGTACACAGGGGGGCTATGCT. This codes for CAWSTQGGYA. The full CDR3 is CAWSTQGGYAEQFF.

A remark on this clone: Germline and genes here are mouse. The read terminates 4 residues ahead of where the CDR3 ends, so the germline J gene completes it. This chain uses TRBV13-1 with TRBJ2-3, with D unresolved. There are 15 residues in the CDR3. V shed 0 bases and J shed 0 bases, with 8 bases lying between them. Germline values: CDR1 NSHNY, CDR2 SYGAGN. Incomplete CDR3 DNA: TGTGCCAGCAGTGATGCAAGGGTTAGTGCAGAA. Translated, it gives CASSDARVSAE. The entire CDR3 is CASSDARVSAETLYF.

A remark on this clone: Gene names denote mouse genes. The missing CDR3 end, 4 residues past where the read stops, is filled in from the germline J gene. The rearrangement links TRBV19 to TRBJ2-1, with 9 bases that match TRBD2. Germline V CDR1 and CDR2: FNHDT, SITEND (reference sequence). This CDR3 has 15 residues. Trimming took 4 bases from V and 4 from J; bases not matched to a gene: 6. The CDR3 loop reads CASSSRDWVYAEQFF. Incomplete CDR3 DNA: TGTGCCAGCAGTTCCCGGGACTGGGTGTATGCT.

As for this clone: Gene names are the mouse ones. Read coverage stops 4 residues before the CDR3 terminus; the germline J gene supplies the remainder. The chain carries TRBV29 and TRBJ2-3; D unresolved. V was clipped by 5 bases and J by 0 bases, with 6 bases between them. The CDR3 is made up of 13 amino acids. Germline CDR1 reads MSHET; CDR2 reads SYDVDS. The part of the CDR3 DNA that was read is TGTGCTAGCAGTCCAGCTAGTGCAGAA. It yields the protein CASSPASAE. The whole CDR3 protein is CASSPASAETLYF.

In regard to this clone: Here the gene names and germline are mouse. The CDR3 goes on 4 residues after the read ends, and that part is filled in from the germline J gene. The V gene is TRBV19, the J gene TRBJ2-1; TRBD1 is a possible D gene (6 bases). Per germline, CDR1 FNHDT and CDR2 SITEND (reference sequence). Trimming pared 1 base from V and 5 bases from J, leaving 13 bases between. CDR3 length: 15 residues. CDR3 amino acids: CASSIRQGLDAEQFF. The CDR3 DNA, read in part, is TGTGCCAGCAGTATAAGGCAGGGGCTGGATGCT.

Concerning this clone: Mouse names are used for the genes. The read finishes 4 residues shy of the CDR3 end, and the germline J gene is used to complete it. The genes are TRBV13-3 and TRBJ2-1; weak D call: TRBD1 (6 bases). Germline V lookup: CDR1 NNHDY, CDR2 SYVADS. There are 13 residues in the CDR3. CDR3 sequence reads: CASSDTGFAEQFF. The DNA read from the CDR3 is TGTGCCAGCAGTGATACAGGGTTCGCT.

Of note for this clone: The genes and germline here are from mouse. The read ends 4 residues shy of where the CDR3 ends; the end is completed using the germline J gene. This sample includes further DNA sequences coding for the same CDR3. This chain uses TRBV1 with TRBJ2-7, with a tentative D call TRBD1 (6 bases). CDR3 size: 12 residues. Germline V gene lookup returns CDR1 NSQYPW and CDR2 LRSPGD (reference sequence). The CDR3 DNA, read in part, is TGCACCTGCAGCCCCGACAGGTAT. Its translation is CTCSPDRY. The full CDR3 protein reads CTCSPDRYEQYF. The whole variable domain, filled in from reference TRBV1 and TRBJ2-7, reads VTLLEQNPRWRLVPRGQAVNLRCILKNSQYPWMSWYQQDLQKQLQWLFTLRSPGDKEVKSLPGADYLATRVTDTELRLQVANMSQGRTLYCTCSPDRYEQYFGPGTRLTVL.

Comment on this clone: These gene names are mouse names. From the germline J gene comes the end of the CDR3, since the read stops 4 residues before it. The gene calls are TRBV13-3 and TRBJ2-2; D might be TRBD1 (6 bases). The CDR3 is made up of 15 amino acids. CDR1 and CDR2 from the germline V gene are NNHDY and SYVADS. Trimming took 0 bases from V and 1 from J, leaving 7 bases between them. The CDR3 loop reads CASSDGRGNTGQLYF. The part of the CDR3 DNA that was read is TGTGCCAGCAGTGATGGCAGGGGAAACACCGGG.

For this clone: Gene and germline names: mouse. The CDR3 end falls 4 residues outside the read, so it is completed with the germline J gene. Other DNA sequences of this sample code for an identical CDR3. The V gene is TRBV1, the J gene TRBJ2-3, with D tentatively TRBD1 (5 bases). Trimming pared 1 base from V and 3 bases from J, leaving 8 bases between. The germline gives CDR1 NSQYPW, CDR2 LRSPGD (reference sequence). CDR3 length: 14 residues. Partial CDR3 DNA: TGCACCTGCAGTGCAGCGCAGGGCGCAGAA. It translates to CTCSAAQGAE. The whole CDR3 is CTCSAAQGAETLYF.

This clone was detected only a few times. Genes here carry mouse names. CDR3: CAIGVNQNTLYF. The part of the CDR3 DNA that was read is TGTGCCATAGGGGTGAATCAAAAC. The J gene is TRBJ2-4, the V gene TRBV26, with D possibly TRBD1 on 5 matching bases. The read halts 4 residues ahead of the CDR3 end, with the missing end drawn from the germline J gene. Trimming removed 10 bases at V and 2 bases at J, with 10 bases between. The length of the CDR3 is 12 residues. Germline CDR1 reads KGHPV; CDR2 reads FQNQEV (reference sequence).

This clone was counted a few times. Gene labels here are mouse ones. The read falls 4 residues short of the CDR3 end, and the missing part is taken from the germline J gene. The rearrangement joins TRBV5 to TRBJ2-1; no clear D. V lost 1 base and J lost 4, with 8 bases in between. The CDR3 has 14 residues. Germline lookup yields CDR1 LGHNA and CDR2 YNLKQL (reference sequence). The part of the CDR3 DNA that was read is TGTGCCAGCAGCCAAGCTGACAAATATGCT. This encodes CASSQADKYA. The CDR3 reads in full as CASSQADKYAEQFF.

There are a few counts of this clone. The gene names here belong to mouse. The sequence runs out 4 residues before the end of the CDR3; the remainder is reconstructed from the germline J gene. This chain uses TRBV1 with TRBJ2-1; TRBD1 agrees at 7 bases. The CDR3 is 14 residues long. J lost 2 bases, V lost 5 bases, and 3 bases had no gene match. Germline CDR1 reads NSQYPW; CDR2 reads LRSPGD (reference sequence). The CDR3 sequence is CTCSPGQHYAEQFF. The DNA read from the CDR3 is TGCACCTGCAGTCCGGGACAGCACTATGCT.

Turning to this clone: Gene names and germline refer to mouse. CDR3 bases read: TGTGCCAGCAGTATCCTCCTGGAGGAAAAC. Protein product: CASSILLEEN. The CDR3 in its entirety is CASSILLEENTLYF. This chain connects TRBV19 to TRBJ2-4, with D unresolved. The read stops 4 residues short of the end of the CDR3; the missing end is completed from the germline J gene. Germline V gene lookup returns CDR1 FNHDT and CDR2 SITEND (reference sequence). CDR3 length: 14 amino acids.